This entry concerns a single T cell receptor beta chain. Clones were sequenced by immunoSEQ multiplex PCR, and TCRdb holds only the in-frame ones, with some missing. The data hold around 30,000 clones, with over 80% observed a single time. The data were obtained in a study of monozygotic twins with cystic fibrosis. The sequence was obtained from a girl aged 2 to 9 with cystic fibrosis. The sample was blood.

DNA of the CDR3: TGTGCCAGTAGTCAAGGGGGATACACAGATACGCAGTATTTT. This encodes CASSQGGYTDTQYF. This chain joins TRBV19 and TRBJ2-3, with a tentative D call TRBD1 (6 bases). V lost 5 bases, J lost 2 bases, and 11 bases lay in between. Germline V gene data show CDR1 as LNHDA and CDR2 as SQIVND (reference sequence). This CDR3 has 14 amino acids.